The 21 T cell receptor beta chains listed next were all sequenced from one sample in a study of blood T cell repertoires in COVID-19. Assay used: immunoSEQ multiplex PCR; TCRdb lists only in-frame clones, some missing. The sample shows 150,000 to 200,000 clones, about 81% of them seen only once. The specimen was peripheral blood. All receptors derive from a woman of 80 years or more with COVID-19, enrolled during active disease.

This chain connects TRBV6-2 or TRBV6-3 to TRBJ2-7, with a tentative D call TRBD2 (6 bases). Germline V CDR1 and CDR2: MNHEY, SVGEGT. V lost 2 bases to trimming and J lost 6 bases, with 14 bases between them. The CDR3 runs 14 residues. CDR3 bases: TGTGCCAGCAGTTACGGCGGACTACTGACCGAGCAGTACTTC. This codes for CASSYGGLLTEQYF.

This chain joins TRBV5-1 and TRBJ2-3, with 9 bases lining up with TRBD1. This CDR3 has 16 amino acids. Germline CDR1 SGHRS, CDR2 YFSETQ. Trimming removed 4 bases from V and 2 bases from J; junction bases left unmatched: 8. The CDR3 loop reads CASSIPGTGFTDTQYF. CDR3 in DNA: TGCGCCAGCAGCATACCCGGGACAGGGTTCACAGATACGCAGTATTTT.

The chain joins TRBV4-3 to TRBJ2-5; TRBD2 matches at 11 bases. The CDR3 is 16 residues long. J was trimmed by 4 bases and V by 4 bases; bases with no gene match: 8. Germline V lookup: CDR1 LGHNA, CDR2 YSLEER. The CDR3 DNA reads TGCGCCAGCAGCCTCCTAGCGGGGGGCGGGACAGAGACCCAGTACTTC. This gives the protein CASSLLAGGGTETQYF.

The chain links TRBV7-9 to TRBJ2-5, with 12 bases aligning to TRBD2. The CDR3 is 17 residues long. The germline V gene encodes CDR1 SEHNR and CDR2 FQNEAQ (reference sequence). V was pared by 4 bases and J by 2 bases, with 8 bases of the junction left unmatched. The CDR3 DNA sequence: TGTGCCAGCAGCTCAGGACTAGCGGGGATAATTCAAGAGACCCAGTACTTC. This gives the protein CASSSGLAGIIQETQYF. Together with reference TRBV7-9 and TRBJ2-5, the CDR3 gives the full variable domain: DTGVSQNPRHKITKRGQNVTFRCDPISEHNRLYWYRQTLGQGPEFLTYFQNEAQLEKSRLLSDRFSAERPKGSFSTLEIQRTEQGDSAMYLCASSSGLAGIIQETQYFGPGTRLLVL.

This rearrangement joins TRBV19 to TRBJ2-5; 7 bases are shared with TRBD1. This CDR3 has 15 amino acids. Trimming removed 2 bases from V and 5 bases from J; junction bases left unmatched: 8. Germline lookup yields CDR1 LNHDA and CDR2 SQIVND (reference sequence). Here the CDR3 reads CASSISGGVWETQYF. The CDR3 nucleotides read TGTGCCAGTAGTATATCAGGGGGTGTATGGGAGACCCAGTACTTC.

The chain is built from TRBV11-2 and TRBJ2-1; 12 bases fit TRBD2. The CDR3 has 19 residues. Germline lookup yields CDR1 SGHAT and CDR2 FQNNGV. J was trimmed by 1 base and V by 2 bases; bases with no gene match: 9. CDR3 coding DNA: TGTGCCAGCAGCTTATCTAGCGGGGGGGGGAATCCGTCCTACAATGAGCAGTTCTTC. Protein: CASSLSSGGGNPSYNEQFF.

Here the CDR3 DNA reads TGTGCCAGCTCACCACCCTCCCGTAATGAAAAACTGTTTTTT. This codes for CASSPPSRNEKLFF. V gene TRBV18 combines with J gene TRBJ1-4, with D unresolved. Germline V gene data show CDR1 as KGHSH and CDR2 as LQKENI. The CDR3 has 14 amino acids. Trimming removed 0 bases from V and 4 bases from J, with 6 bases in between.

The CDR3 nucleotides read TGTGCCAGTAGTACGACGCCGGGACACCTTTTCTTTTCCAATCAGCCCCAGCATTTT. Translation: CASSTTPGHLFFSNQPQHF. The chain carries TRBV19 and TRBJ1-5; perhaps TRBD1 as D (6 bases). V lost 4 bases, J lost 3 bases, and 25 bases lay in between. Germline CDR1 and CDR2: LNHDA and SQIVND (reference sequence). The length of the CDR3 is 19 residues. The full variable domain, in which reference TRBV19 and TRBJ1-5 provide the parts outside the CDR3, is DGGITQSPKYLFRKEGQNVTLSCEQNLNHDAMYWYRQDPGQGLRLIYYSQIVNDFQKGDIAEGYSVSREKKESFPLTVTSAQKNPTAFYLCASSTTPGHLFFSNQPQHFGDGTRLSIL.

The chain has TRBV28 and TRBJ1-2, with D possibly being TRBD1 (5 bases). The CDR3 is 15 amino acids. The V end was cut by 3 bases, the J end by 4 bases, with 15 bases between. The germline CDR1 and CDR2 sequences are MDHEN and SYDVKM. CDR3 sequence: CASSFGSGLSYGYTF. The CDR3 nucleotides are TGTGCCAGCAGTTTTGGTTCAGGGCTGTCCTATGGCTACACCTTC.

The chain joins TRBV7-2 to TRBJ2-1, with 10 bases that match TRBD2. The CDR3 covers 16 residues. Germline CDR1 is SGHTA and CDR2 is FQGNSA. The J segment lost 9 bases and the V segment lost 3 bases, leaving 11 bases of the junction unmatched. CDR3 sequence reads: CASSFLSSGRGGEQFF. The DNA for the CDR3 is TGTGCCAGCAGCTTCCTTTCTAGCGGGAGAGGAGGTGAGCAGTTCTTC.

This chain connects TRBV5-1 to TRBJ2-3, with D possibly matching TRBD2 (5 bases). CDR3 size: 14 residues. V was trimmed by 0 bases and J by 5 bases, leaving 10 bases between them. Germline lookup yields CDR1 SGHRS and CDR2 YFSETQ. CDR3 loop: CASSLGAREDTQYF. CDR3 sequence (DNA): TGCGCCAGCAGCTTGGGAGCGAGGGAAGATACGCAGTATTTT.

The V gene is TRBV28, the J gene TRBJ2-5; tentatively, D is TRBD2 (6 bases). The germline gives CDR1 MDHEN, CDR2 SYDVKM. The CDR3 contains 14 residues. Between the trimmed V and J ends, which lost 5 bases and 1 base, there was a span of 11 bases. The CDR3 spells CASSRDWVQETQYF. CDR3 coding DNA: TGTGCCAGCAGTCGGGACTGGGTCCAAGAGACCCAGTACTTC. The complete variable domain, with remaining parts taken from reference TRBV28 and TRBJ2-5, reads DVKVTQSSRYLVKRTGEKVFLECVQDMDHENMFWYRQDPGLGLRLIYFSYDVKMKEKGDIPEGYSVSREKKERFSLILESASTNQTSMYLCASSRDWVQETQYFGPGTRLLVL.

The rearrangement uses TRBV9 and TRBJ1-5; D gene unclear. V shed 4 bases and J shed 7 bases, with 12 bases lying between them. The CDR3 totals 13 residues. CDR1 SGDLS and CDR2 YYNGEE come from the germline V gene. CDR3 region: CASSPGAGQPQHF. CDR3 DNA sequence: TGTGCCAGCAGCCCAGGCGCGGGGCAGCCCCAGCATTTT.

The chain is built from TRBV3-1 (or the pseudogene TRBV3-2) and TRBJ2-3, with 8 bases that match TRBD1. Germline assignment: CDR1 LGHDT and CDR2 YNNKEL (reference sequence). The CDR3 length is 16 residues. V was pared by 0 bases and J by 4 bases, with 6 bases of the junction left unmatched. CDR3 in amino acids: CASSQEPSGGADTQYF. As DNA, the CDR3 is TGTGCCAGCAGCCAAGAGCCTTCAGGGGGCGCAGATACGCAGTATTTT.

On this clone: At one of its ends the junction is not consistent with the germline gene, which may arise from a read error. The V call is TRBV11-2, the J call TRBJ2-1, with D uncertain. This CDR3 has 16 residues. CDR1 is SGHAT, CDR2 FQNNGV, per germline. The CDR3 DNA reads TGTGCCAGCACCTTAAGAAATAACAGACCACCTAATGAGCAGTTCTTC. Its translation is CASTLRNNRPPNEQFF.

The CDR3 bases are TGTGCCAGTAGTATTTCGCCCGGGAATCAGCCCCAGCATTTT. This gives the protein CASSISPGNQPQHF. J is TRBJ1-5 and V is TRBV19; no definite D call. Germline lookup yields CDR1 LNHDA and CDR2 SQIVND (reference sequence). Trimming shortened V by 3 bases and J by 4 bases, and 10 bases separated the two germline ends. This CDR3 has 14 amino acids. The full variable domain, its missing parts supplied by reference TRBV19 and TRBJ1-5, is DGGITQSPKYLFRKEGQNVTLSCEQNLNHDAMYWYRQDPGQGLRLIYYSQIVNDFQKGDIAEGYSVSREKKESFPLTVTSAQKNPTAFYLCASSISPGNQPQHFGDGTRLSIL.

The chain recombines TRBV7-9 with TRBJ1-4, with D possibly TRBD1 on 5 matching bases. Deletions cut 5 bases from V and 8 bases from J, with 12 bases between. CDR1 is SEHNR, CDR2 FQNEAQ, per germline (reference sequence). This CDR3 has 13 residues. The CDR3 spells CASSPQGFEKLFF. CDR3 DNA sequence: TGTGCCAGCAGCCCGCAGGGATTCGAAAAACTGTTTTTT.

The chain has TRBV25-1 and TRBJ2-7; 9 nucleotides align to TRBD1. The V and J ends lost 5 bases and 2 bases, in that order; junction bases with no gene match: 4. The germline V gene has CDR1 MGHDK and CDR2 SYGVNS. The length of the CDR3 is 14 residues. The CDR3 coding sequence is TGTGCCAGCAGTCTTGGACAGGGGACCTACGAGCAGTACTTC. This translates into CASSLGQGTYEQYF.

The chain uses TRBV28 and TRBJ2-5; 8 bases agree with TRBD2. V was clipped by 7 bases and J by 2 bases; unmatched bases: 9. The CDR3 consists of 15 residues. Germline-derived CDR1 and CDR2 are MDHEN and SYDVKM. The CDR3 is CASTSSGTSQETQYF. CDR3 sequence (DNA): TGTGCCAGCACCTCCTCCGGGACTAGTCAAGAGACCCAGTACTTC.

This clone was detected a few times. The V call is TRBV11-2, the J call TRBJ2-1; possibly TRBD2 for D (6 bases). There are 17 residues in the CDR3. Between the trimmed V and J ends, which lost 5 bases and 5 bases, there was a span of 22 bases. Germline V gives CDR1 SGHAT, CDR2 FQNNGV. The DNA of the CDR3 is TGTGCCAGCAGCCCAACCCCCCGAGTAGCGGATCACAATGAGCAGTTCTTC. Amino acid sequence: CASSPTPRVADHNEQFF.

DNA of the CDR3: TGTGCCAGCAGCCCGCCAGCGGGCTTCTACAATGAGCAGTTCTTC. This encodes CASSPPAGFYNEQFF. The chain links TRBV7-9 to TRBJ2-1, with D tentatively TRBD2 (6 bases). The CDR3 totals 15 residues. Trimming removed 5 bases at V and 3 bases at J, with 14 bases between. Germline V gene data show CDR1 as SEHNR and CDR2 as FQNEAQ (reference sequence).